The text below deals with one TCR beta chain. This sample was taken from a study of graft-versus-host responses after intestinal transplantation. This CDR3 spans 14 amino acids. CDR1 and CDR2 from the germline V gene are SGHTA and FQGTGA. Trimming took 0 bases from V and 7 from J, leaving 10 bases between them. Measured with immunoSEQ multiplex PCR; TCRdb has only the in-frame clones, and not every one. Among under 45,000 clones listed, 85% to 95% were seen once. The chain links TRBV7-3 to TRBJ2-1; D call uncertain. This receptor was taken from a human patient who received an intestinal transplant, so some T cells may come from the graft donor. This specimen consisted of PBMCs, obtained 700 to 850 days after intestinal transplantation. CDR3 residues: CASSLTTPSNEQFF. DNA for the CDR3: TGTGCCAGCAGCTTAACGACTCCCTCAAATGAGCAGTTCTTC.